This T cell receptor beta chain was sequenced for a study of shared clonotypes between healthy human individuals. CDR1 is SNHLY, CDR2 FYNNEI, per germline. The J segment lost 4 bases and the V segment lost 10 bases, leaving 6 bases of the junction unmatched. CDR3 size: 15 residues. Profiled with immunoSEQ multiplex PCR; TCRdb holds only in-frame clones, not every one. The sample has over a million clones, roughly 96% seen once. The V call is TRBV2, the J call TRBJ2-6; TRBD1 agrees at 11 bases. Sequences were obtained from naive CD4+ T cells sorted from blood. The subset was: CD45RA+ positively selected. The clonotype was recovered from a man aged 30-40 years in good health. CDR3 nucleotides: TGTGCCACCGGACAGGGGGCGTTGGGGGCCAACGTCCTGACTTTC. Its protein is CATGQGALGANVLTF.